The rows below give T cell receptor beta chains drawn from one sample of a study of blood T cells in healthy people across ages. TCRdb analysed the 5' RACE reads with MiXCR anew, one entry per CDR3 protein. The sample includes approximately 810,000 distinct CDR3 sequences, roughly 34% of them seen just once. Sequencing was carried out using blood. Receptors were obtained from a man aged 18 to 30 in good health. Both conserved end residues are part of each CDR3. Each record gives: clone size, J gene, D gene, V gene, CDR3 protein, CDR3 DNA. A D gene is named only where the DNA matches it firmly. The size entry is marked missing in some rows and otherwise reads once, few, many or a size class.

>few|TRBJ2-6|-|TRBV2
CASSEGPSGANVLTF
TGTGCCAGCAGTGAAGGTCCGTCTGGGGCCAACGTCCTGACTTTC
>-|TRBJ1-1|TRBD1|TRBV20-1
CSARRGGQAGAFF
TGCAGTGCTCGGCGGGGAGGACAGGCCGGAGCTTTCTTT
>-|TRBJ2-1|-|TRBV10-3
CAISSLQGYNEQFF
TGTGCCATCAGCTCATTGCAGGGGTACAATGAGCAGTTCTTC
>many|TRBJ2-3|-|TRBV4-1
CASSLRQSPSTDTQYF
TGCGCCAGCAGCCTTCGACAGAGTCCTAGCACAGATACGCAGTATTTT
>-|TRBJ2-3|TRBD1|TRBV6-2/TRBV6-3
CASRGRDRETRGDTQYF
TGTGCCAGCAGAGGCCGGGACAGGGAGACCCGGGGAGATACGCAGTATTTT
>few|TRBJ1-2|-|TRBV12-3/TRBV12-4
CASSLGPGGYTF
TGTGCCAGCAGTTTGGGACCTGGGGGCTACACCTTC
>many|TRBJ2-7|TRBD1|TRBV7-2
CASSVDRGFAYEQYF
TGTGCCAGCAGCGTCGACAGGGGATTTGCCTACGAGCAGTACTTC
>-|TRBJ2-1|TRBD2|TRBV7-2
CASSLFGDYNVQFF
TGTGCCAGCAGCTTATTCGGGGACTACAATGTGCAGTTCTTC
>few|TRBJ2-3|-|TRBV29-1
CSAGIGGRRDTQYF
TGCAGCGCCGGGATAGGAGGGAGACGGGATACGCAGTATTTT
>many|TRBJ2-1|TRBD2|TRBV20-1
CSASGGGNEQFF
TGCAGCGCTAGCGGGGGAGGTAATGAGCAGTTCTTC
>-|TRBJ2-5|TRBD1|TRBV12-5
CASGLDPSTGGGYNEQYF
TGTGCTAGTGGTTTGGACCCATCCACAGGGGGCGGTTACAATGAGCAGTACTTC
>-|TRBJ2-2|-|TRBV4-1
CPSSPARGPAGELFF
TGCCCCAGCAGCCCAGCCCGGGGGCCTGCCGGGGAGCTGTTTTTT
>-|TRBJ1-4|-|TRBV7-9
CASSLASGDEKLFF
TGTGCCAGCAGCTTAGCATCCGGGGATGAAAAACTGTTTTTT
>few|TRBJ2-7|-|TRBV20-1
CSARGLRHEQYF
TGCAGTGCTAGAGGTTTGAGGCACGAGCAGTACTTC
>-|TRBJ1-1|-|TRBV28
CASSKPMNTEAFF
TGTGCCAGCTCTAAGCCGATGAACACTGAAGCTTTCTTT
>-|TRBJ2-1|-|TRBV9
CASSVDGTLSNEQFF
TGTGCCAGCAGCGTAGATGGGACTCTTAGCAATGAGCAGTTCTTC
>-|TRBJ2-7|TRBD1|TRBV5-6
CASSLARNRGYSYNEQYF
TGTGCCAGCAGCTTGGCGAGGAACAGGGGATACTCCTACAATGAGCAGTACTTC
>few|TRBJ2-5|-|TRBV7-2
CASSLGGSALQETQYF
TGTGCCAGCAGCTTAGGCGGGTCCGCCCTCCAAGAGACCCAGTACTTC
>-|TRBJ2-1|TRBD2|TRBV10-3
CVISKTSGVYNEQFF
TGTGTCATCAGCAAGACTAGCGGGGTCTACAATGAGCAGTTCTTC
>once|TRBJ2-7|TRBD2|TRBV5-1
CASSSGLAGFYEQYF
TGCGCCAGCAGCTCCGGACTAGCGGGGTTCTACGAGCAGTACTTC
>few|TRBJ1-5|-|TRBV27
CASRLGVGSQPQHF
TGTGCCAGCAGGTTGGGGGTCGGGAGTCAGCCCCAGCATTTT
>-|TRBJ1-5|TRBD1|TRBV2
CASSDGDRGVQPQHF
TGTGCCAGCAGTGACGGGGACAGGGGGGTTCAGCCCCAGCATTTT
>few|TRBJ2-7|-|TRBV7-8
CASSLVGTAYEQYF
TGTGCCAGCAGCTTAGTGGGGACCGCATACGAGCAGTACTTC
>-|TRBJ2-5|-|TRBV7-2
CASSLGGAERTQYF
TGTGCCAGCAGCTTGGGGGGGGCAGAAAGAACCCAGTACTTC
>-|TRBJ2-7|TRBD2|TRBV3-1
CASSHHGFAGGSNNEQYF
TGTGCCAGCAGCCACCATGGTTTCGCGGGGGGATCCAACAATGAGCAGTACTTC
>few|TRBJ1-1|TRBD1|TRBV20-1
CSARGGQGARAFF
TGCAGTGCTAGAGGCGGACAGGGCGCGAGGGCTTTCTTT
>few|TRBJ1-1|-|TRBV7-3
CASSLAGRMNTEAFF
TGTGCCAGCAGCTTAGCCGGGAGAATGAACACTGAAGCTTTCTTT
>-|TRBJ1-6|TRBD1|TRBV5-1
CASSLGQGELLHF
TGCGCCAGCAGCTTGGGACAGGGGGAACTTCTCCACTTT
>many|TRBJ1-6|-|TRBV9
CASSTLNSPLHF
TGTGCCAGCAGCACTCTCAATTCACCCCTCCACTTT
>-|TRBJ2-1|-|TRBV7-2
CASKRGQGETQFF
TGTGCCAGCAAACGGGGGCAGGGAGAGACCCAGTTCTTC
>few|TRBJ1-6|-|TRBV28
CASSLDEVQGRMPLHF
TGTGCCAGCAGCCTCGACGAAGTACAGGGAAGAATGCCCCTCCACTTT
>many|TRBJ2-7|-|TRBV10-3
CAISENRANEQYF
TGTGCCATCAGTGAGAACAGGGCCAACGAGCAGTACTTC
>-|TRBJ1-3|-|TRBV20-1
CSARDWTASSENTIYF
TGCAGTGCTAGAGATTGGACCGCGAGCTCTGAAAACACCATATATTTT
>-|TRBJ2-7|-|TRBV6-1
CASSDGGSGVEQYF
TGTGCCAGCAGTGATGGGGGGTCGGGTGTCGAGCAGTACTTC
>-|TRBJ2-7|-|TRBV10-3
CAISEGGSVSYEQYF
TGTGCCATCAGTGAAGGAGGCAGCGTCTCCTACGAGCAGTACTTC
>few|TRBJ2-7|-|TRBV5-7
CASLPHNEQYF
TGTGCCAGCTTACCCCACAATGAGCAGTACTTC
>-|TRBJ2-5|TRBD2|TRBV20-1
CSAPGPLAGEETQYF
TGCAGTGCCCCAGGCCCACTAGCGGGAGAAGAGACCCAGTACTTC
>many|TRBJ1-2|TRBD1|TRBV6-5
CASSRGTGTNYGYTF
TGTGCCAGCAGTAGAGGGACAGGGACTAACTATGGCTACACCTTC
>once|TRBJ2-7|-|TRBV27
CATGTLYNEQYF
TGTGCCACCGGGACACTATACAATGAGCAGTACTTC
>few|TRBJ2-6|-|TRBV6-2/TRBV6-3
CASSYPRRLSLPGANVLTF
TGTGCCAGCAGTTACCCACGGCGACTGTCTCTCCCTGGGGCCAACGTCCTGACTTTC
>few|TRBJ2-7|-|TRBV20-1
CSASTAGGLEQYF
TGCAGTGCTAGCACGGCAGGGGGGCTCGAGCAGTACTTC
>-|TRBJ2-1|-|TRBV5-1
CASSLGRVGGQDEQFF
TGCGCCAGCAGCTTGGGACGGGTTGGGGGGCAGGATGAGCAGTTCTTC
>-|TRBJ2-3|TRBD2|TRBV7-6
CASSLEGRADTQYF
TGTGCCAGCAGCTTAGAAGGGAGGGCAGATACGCAGTATTTT
>few|TRBJ2-1|-|TRBV12-3/TRBV12-4
CASSLEGLGGMGYNEQFF
TGTGCCAGCAGTCTGGAGGGACTCGGAGGAATGGGTTACAATGAGCAGTTCTTC
>-|TRBJ2-3|-|TRBV29-1
CSVDMGADTQYF
TGCAGCGTTGATATGGGGGCAGATACGCAGTATTTT
>few|TRBJ1-2|-|TRBV6-2/TRBV6-3
CASRLLGGDGYGYTF
TGTGCCAGCAGACTCCTCGGTGGCGATGGGTATGGCTACACCTTC
>-|TRBJ2-2|TRBD2|TRBV6-5
CASSYAWTSGSWTGELFF
TGTGCCAGCAGTTACGCCTGGACTAGCGGGTCGTGGACCGGGGAGCTGTTTTTT
>few|TRBJ2-1|-|TRBV19
CASSRTYNEQFF
TGTGCCAGCAGTAGGACATACAATGAGCAGTTCTTC